This entry features one TCR beta chain sequence. The input for sorted-subset replicate PCRs was around 0.2 ug DNA, tens of thousands of T cell genomes. Profiled with immunoSEQ multiplex PCR; TCRdb holds only in-frame clones, not every one. This table has about 960,000 clones, roughly 72% appearing once. This sample is part of a study of shared clonotypes between healthy human individuals. Germline V gene lookup returns CDR1 MNHNY and CDR2 SVGAGI (reference sequence). The CDR3 is made up of 14 amino acids. V lost 2 bases to trimming and J lost 2 bases, with 8 bases between them. The clonotype originates from a man aged 18-30 years in good health. The chain carries TRBV6-6 and TRBJ2-3; D is unresolved. The sequencing sample was made of memory CD4+ T cells sorted from blood. Subset in this sample: CD45RA-negative fraction. CDR3 DNA: TGTGCCAGCAGTTACGGGCAGGTCACAGATACGCAGTATTTT. Translating gives CASSYGQVTDTQYF.